This T cell receptor beta chain was recovered during a study of graft-versus-host responses after intestinal transplantation. At the level of the study: Transplant recipients had multivisceral, liver-intestinal, or isolated intestinal grafts. All of the recipients had induction that used anti-thymocyte globulin, then tacrolimus and steroids for approximately 3 years.

Overall study findings and caveats: Circulating GvH clone levels at their peak were associated with HvG declines (early post-transplant). The recipient marrow held GvH clones, and some of them showed up first in ileum or blood.

The V gene's germline CDR1 is MNHNS and CDR2 SASEGT. This CDR3 comprises 15 residues. V trimming: 4 bases; J trimming: 5 bases; junction bases outside the gene matches: 9. Sequencing was performed with immunoSEQ multiplex PCR; in TCRdb, only in-frame clones are kept and a portion is missing. The top ten clones hold around 2.5% of a sample with tens of thousands of clones, about 89% of them seen once. Note on this clone: Antigen specificity is unknown.

This specimen was unstimulated CD8+ T cells sorted from spleen or lymph node cells, taken before intestinal transplant. This sequence was found in a human donor who received an intestinal transplant. J is TRBJ2-7 and V is TRBV6-1; 9 nucleotides line up with TRBD2. The CDR3 is CASSALEREVHEQYF. DNA for the CDR3: TGTGCCAGCAGTGCTTTGGAGCGGGAGGTCCACGAGCAGTACTTC.